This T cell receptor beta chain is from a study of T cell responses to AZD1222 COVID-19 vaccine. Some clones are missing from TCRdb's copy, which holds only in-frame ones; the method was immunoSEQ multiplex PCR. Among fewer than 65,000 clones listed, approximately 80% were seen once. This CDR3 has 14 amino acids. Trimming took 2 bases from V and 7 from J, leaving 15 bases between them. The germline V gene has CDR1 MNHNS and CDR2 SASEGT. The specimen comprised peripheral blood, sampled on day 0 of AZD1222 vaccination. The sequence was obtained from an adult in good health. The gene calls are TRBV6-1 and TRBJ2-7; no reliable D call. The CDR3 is CASSEFGSFGEQYF. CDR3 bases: TGTGCCAGCAGTGAATTTGGGTCATTTGGAGAGCAGTACTTC.